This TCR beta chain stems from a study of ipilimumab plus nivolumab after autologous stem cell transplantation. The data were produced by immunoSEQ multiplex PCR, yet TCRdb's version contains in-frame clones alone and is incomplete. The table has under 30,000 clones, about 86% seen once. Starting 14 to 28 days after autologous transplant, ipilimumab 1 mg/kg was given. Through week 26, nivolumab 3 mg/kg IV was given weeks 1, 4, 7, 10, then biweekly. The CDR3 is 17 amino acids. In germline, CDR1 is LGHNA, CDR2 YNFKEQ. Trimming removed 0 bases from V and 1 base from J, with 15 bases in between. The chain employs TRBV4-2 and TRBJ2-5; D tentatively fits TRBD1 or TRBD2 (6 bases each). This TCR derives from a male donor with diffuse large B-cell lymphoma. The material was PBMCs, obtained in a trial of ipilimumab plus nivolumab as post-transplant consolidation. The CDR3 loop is CASSQESLTGAQETQYF. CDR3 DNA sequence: TGTGCCAGCAGCCAAGAATCCCTGACGGGGGCCCAAGAGACCCAGTACTTC.